This TCR beta chain was sequenced during a study of shared clonotypes between healthy human individuals. Whole-study context: Plates per donor: three CD4 naive, three CD4 memory, two CD8 naive, one CD8 memory.

Donation came from healthy HIV-negative adults that had no recent acute infections or vaccinations. TCRdb's copy holds only in-frame clones and misses some; the assay was immunoSEQ multiplex PCR. The table records over a million clones, 75% to 80% of them present only once. V was shortened by 7 bases and J by 3 bases, with 9 bases between the two germline ends. This CDR3 comprises 11 residues. Germline CDR1 and CDR2: SQVTM and ANQGSEA. The TCR was taken from a man between 18 and 29 years old in good health. Some clones in this sample may be carry-over from other donors' samples. The rearrangement uses TRBV29-1 and TRBJ1-2, with D unclear. The specimen was memory CD4+ T cells from PBMCs. As for subset: CD45RA-negative fraction. CDR3 protein: CSGLEYYGYTF. In nucleotides, the CDR3 is TGCAGCGGCCTTGAATACTATGGCTACACCTTC.